A single sample gave rise to the 20 T cell receptor beta chains below, sequenced in a study of Graves' ophthalmopathy and Graves' hyperthyroidism. The TCR beta CDR3 regions underwent amplification from RNA transcripts. First-round RT-PCR used HTBI primers; second-round multiplex PCR followed. TCRdb re-derived calls from the multiplex PCR reads in MiXCR, one entry per CDR3 protein. The profile shows about 210,000 distinct CDR3 sequences, around 30% of them singletons. The sample consisted of peripheral blood. The receptors derive from a man in his fifties with Graves' ophthalmopathy.

The chain carries TRBV12-3 or TRBV12-4 and TRBJ1-1; TRBD1 is a possible D gene (5 bases). CDR3 length: 15 amino acids. V lost 11 bases and J lost 7, with 26 bases in between. The CDR3: CAPREERGSLIEAFF. The CDR3 region has the DNA TGTGCCCCCAGGGAGGAGCGGGGGTCGTTGATTGAAGCTTTCTTT.

This clonotype has ten or more counts. Possible read error: a much larger clone is one base away. The chain employs TRBV11-2 and TRBJ2-5, with 15 bases fitting TRBD2. CDR1 and CDR2 from the germline V gene are SGHAT and FQNNGV. The CDR3 is 15 residues long. Unmatched junction bases numbered 3, after V lost 5 bases and J lost 5 bases. This chain's CDR3 is CASSPGTSGRETQYF. In DNA form, the CDR3 reads TGTGCCAGCAGCCCCGGGACTAGCGGGAGGGAGACCCAGTACTTC.

This clonotype has just a few counts. The J gene is TRBJ1-2, the V gene TRBV29-1; 7 nucleotides match TRBD1. The CDR3 loop spans 14 amino acids. The ends lost 4 bases at V and 7 bases at J; junction bases unmatched: 12. Germline CDR1 and CDR2: SQVTM and ANQGSEA. The CDR3 is CSVVASGGGGGYTF. The DNA for the CDR3 is TGCAGCGTTGTAGCAAGTGGAGGGGGCGGTGGCTACACCTTC.

The table lists this clonotype with many counts. This sequence joins TRBV19 and TRBJ2-7; 7 bases are shared with TRBD1. Germline V gene sequence: CDR1 LNHDA, CDR2 SQIVND (reference sequence). The CDR3 totals 14 residues. V lost 2 bases to trimming and J lost 2 bases; unmatched junction nucleotides: 3. The CDR3 region has the DNA TGTGCCAGTAGTATAAGGGACAGCCCCTACGAGCAGTACTTC. It is translated as CASSIRDSPYEQYF.

In regard to this clonotype: At one end the junction does not follow the germline gene, possibly because of a read error. The rearrangement uses TRBV6-2 or TRBV6-3 and TRBJ2-7; TRBD1 or TRBD2 may be the D gene (5 bases each). The CDR3 consists of 15 residues. Germline V gene lookup returns CDR1 MNHEY and CDR2 SVGEGT. The chain's CDR3 is CASCYSGRLSHEQYF. The CDR3 DNA reads TGTGCCAGCTGTTACTCGGGACGCCTGTCCCACGAGCAGTACTTC.

This sequence joins TRBV20-1 and TRBJ2-7; TRBD2 aligns across 7 bases. The J segment lost 5 bases and the V segment lost 3 bases, leaving 7 bases of the junction unmatched. From germline, CDR1 is DFQATT and CDR2 SNEGSKA (reference sequence). CDR3 length: 13 residues. The CDR3 DNA follows: TGCAGTGCTAGGAGGGAGGGCCCCAACGAGCAGTACTTC. Its protein product is CSARREGPNEQYF.

This chain uses TRBV30 with TRBJ1-1; the D gene is possibly TRBD1 (6 bases). The V gene lost 5 bases and the J gene lost 0 bases, with 19 bases spanning the gap. CDR3 size: 16 residues. The germline gives CDR1 GTSNPN, CDR2 SVGIG (reference sequence). Here the CDR3 reads CAWPGRGLLMNTEAFF. The CDR3 nucleotides read TGTGCCTGGCCCGGAAGGGGGTTGCTCATGAACACTGAAGCTTTCTTT. The entire variable domain, with the rest obtained from reference TRBV30 and TRBJ1-1, is as follows: SQTIHQWPATLVQPVGSPLSLECTVEGTSNPNLYWYRQAAGRGLQLLFYSVGIGQISSEVPQNLSASRPQDRQFILSSKKLLLSDSGFYLCAWPGRGLLMNTEAFFGQGTRLTVV.

The chain recombines TRBV11-2 with TRBJ2-3; D gene ambiguous. The CDR3 extends over 11 amino acids. Germline CDR1 and CDR2: SGHAT and FQNNGV. Trimming removed 5 bases from V and 11 bases from J, with 11 bases in between. CDR3 amino acids: CASSPLWLQYF. The CDR3 DNA reads TGTGCCAGCAGCCCCCTCTGGCTGCAGTATTTT.

This chain connects TRBV2 to TRBJ1-3; no clear D. The CDR3 has 14 residues. Per germline, CDR1 SNHLY and CDR2 FYNNEI. Trimming stripped 2 bases from V and 3 bases from J, with 8 bases between. Here the CDR3 DNA reads TGTGCCAGCAGTGAATGGTTTGTTGGAAACACCATATATTTT. Amino acid sequence: CASSEWFVGNTIYF.

The genes are TRBV6-2 or TRBV6-3 and TRBJ2-5, with D uncertain. Germline CDR1 is MNHEY and CDR2 is SVGEGT. CDR3 length equals 13 residues. Trimming pared 6 bases from V and 5 bases from J, leaving 13 bases between. This CDR3 is CASRTREVETQYF. Here the CDR3 DNA reads TGTGCCAGCAGGACGAGAGAGGTGGAGACCCAGTACTTC.

This clonotype was recorded at least ten times. The V gene is TRBV25-1, the J gene TRBJ2-5, with 8 bases lining up with TRBD1. CDR1 MGHDK and CDR2 SYGVNS come from the germline V gene. There are 13 residues in the CDR3. For the CDR3, the DNA is TGTGTTACGCAGGGGGCGCAGTGGGAGACCCAGTACTTC. The encoded protein is CVTQGAQWETQYF.

Ten or more counts support this clonotype. The V gene is TRBV6-5, the J gene TRBJ1-5; tentative D call: TRBD1 (5 bases). The CDR3 is 16 amino acids. Trimming removed 6 bases from V and 0 bases from J, with 15 bases in between. CDR1 MNHEY and CDR2 SVGAGI come from the germline V gene. CDR3 DNA: TGTGCCAGCAGCACCGATTCAGGGTTTAGCAATCAGCCCCAGCATTTT. Amino acids: CASSTDSGFSNQPQHF.

This clonotype turned up a few times. The chain joins TRBV6-2 or TRBV6-3 to TRBJ2-7; 8 bases fit TRBD1. There are 14 residues in the CDR3. In germline, CDR1 is MNHEY, CDR2 SVGEGT. Germline trimming cut 4 bases from V and 5 bases from J; bases unmatched to any gene: 7. The CDR3 DNA reads as TGTGCCAGCAGTTCCAGGACAGGGTCCCACGAGCAGTACTTC. Its translation is CASSSRTGSHEQYF.

This clonotype was recorded many times. The chain links TRBV7-2 to TRBJ2-7, with D hard to call. The V and J ends lost 6 bases and 7 bases respectively, with 16 bases between them. The length of the CDR3 is 13 residues. Germline V gives CDR1 SGHTA, CDR2 FQGNSA. CDR3 region: CASSPPRYGEQYF. The CDR3 bases are TGTGCCAGCAGTCCTCCGCGGTATGGGGAGCAGTACTTC. Based on the CDR3 plus reference TRBV7-2 and TRBJ2-7, the full variable domain is GAGVSQSPSNKVTEKGKDVELRCDPISGHTALYWYRQSLGQGLEFLIYFQGNSAPDKSGLPSDRFSAERTGGSVSTLTIQRTQQEDSAVYLCASSPPRYGEQYFGPGTRLTVT.

This clonotype has ten or more counts. This chain joins TRBV18 and TRBJ2-7, with 7 bases aligning to TRBD1. Germline assignment: CDR1 KGHSH and CDR2 LQKENI. The CDR3 contains 15 residues. Trimming at V came to 2 bases and at J to 6 bases, leaving 10 bases not matched to a gene. The CDR3, as DNA: TGTGCCAGCTCACCAGTCGGTGGCAGGGGGTTCGAGCAGTACTTC. Protein product: CASSPVGGRGFEQYF.

This clonotype has a count of ten or more. The chain joins TRBV7-8 to TRBJ2-7, with D tentatively TRBD1 or TRBD2 (7 bases each). The V and J ends lost 4 bases and 2 bases respectively, with 18 bases between them. Germline-derived CDR1 and CDR2 are SGHVS and FQNEAQ. The CDR3 covers 16 residues. The CDR3 sequence is CASSSGGGDYTYEQYF. The CDR3 region has the DNA TGTGCCAGCAGCTCAGGGGGGGGGGACTATACCTACGAGCAGTACTTC. The full variable domain, completed using reference TRBV7-8 and TRBJ2-7, is GAGVSQSPRYKVAKRGQDVALRCDPISGHVSLFWYQQALGQGPEFLTYFQNEAQLDKSGLPSDRFFAERPEGSVSTLKIQRTQQEDSAVYLCASSSGGGDYTYEQYFGPGTRLTVT.

The chain recombines TRBV12-3 or TRBV12-4 with TRBJ2-7; D remains unclear. The CDR3 totals 13 residues. With 3 bases removed from V and 3 bases from J, the gap between germline ends came to 9 bases. The CDR3 here is CASSLRRNYEQYF. The CDR3 DNA reads TGTGCCAGCAGTTTGCGACGGAACTACGAGCAGTACTTC.

This chain joins TRBV20-1 and TRBJ2-7, with 11 bases lining up with TRBD2. CDR1 DFQATT and CDR2 SNEGSKA come from the germline V gene (reference sequence). There are 14 residues in the CDR3. J lost 4 bases, V lost 5 bases, and 7 bases had no gene match. The CDR3 region is CSAATSGKSYEQYF. The CDR3 DNA reads TGCAGTGCTGCGACTAGCGGGAAATCGTACGAGCAGTACTTC.

This clonotype has at least ten counts. The V and J genes are TRBV28 and TRBJ1-2, with 7 bases lining up with TRBD1. The V gene's germline CDR1 is MDHEN and CDR2 SYDVKM. The length of the CDR3 is 13 residues. Germline trimming cut 6 bases from V and 7 bases from J; bases unmatched to any gene: 8. The CDR3 is CASRLANRGGYTF. DNA of the CDR3: TGTGCCAGCAGGCTTGCGAACAGGGGTGGCTACACCTTC.

This clonotype showed up many times. This chain uses TRBV11-2 with TRBJ2-5; TRBD2 agrees at 11 bases. The CDR3 extends over 15 amino acids. Looked up from germline, CDR1 is SGHAT and CDR2 is FQNNGV. V lost 4 bases, J lost 5 bases, and 6 bases stayed unmatched. The CDR3 DNA reads as TGTGCCAGCAGCTCCCTGACTAGCGGGATGGAGACCCAGTACTTC. It codes for CASSSLTSGMETQYF.